This T cell receptor beta chain was sequenced in a study of blood T cells in healthy people across ages. A note on this clonotype: What it binds is not known.

Trimming pared 7 bases from V and 5 bases from J, leaving 14 bases between. The CDR3 runs to 13 residues. Germline CDR1 LNHDA, CDR2 SQIVND (reference sequence). Every sample yielded at least 6 million isolated PBMCs. Study outcomes and limitations: Fewer expanded clones and more diversity marked long-lived versus aged donors.

For the second PCR, which ran for roughly 6 to 12 cycles, a sample-barcoded 5' primer and a J-beta primer mix were used. Each CDR3 protein is one row after TCRdb ran MiXCR on the 5' RACE reads. The sample has 1.5 million to 2 million distinct CDR3 sequences; 35% to 50% are singletons. This receptor was identified in a human donor in good health. Sequencing input: blood. The chain links TRBV19 to TRBJ1-1, with D unclear. CDR3 sequence: CASNMGIGTEAFF. Written as DNA, the CDR3 is TGTGCCAGTAATATGGGCATTGGGACTGAAGCTTTCTTT.